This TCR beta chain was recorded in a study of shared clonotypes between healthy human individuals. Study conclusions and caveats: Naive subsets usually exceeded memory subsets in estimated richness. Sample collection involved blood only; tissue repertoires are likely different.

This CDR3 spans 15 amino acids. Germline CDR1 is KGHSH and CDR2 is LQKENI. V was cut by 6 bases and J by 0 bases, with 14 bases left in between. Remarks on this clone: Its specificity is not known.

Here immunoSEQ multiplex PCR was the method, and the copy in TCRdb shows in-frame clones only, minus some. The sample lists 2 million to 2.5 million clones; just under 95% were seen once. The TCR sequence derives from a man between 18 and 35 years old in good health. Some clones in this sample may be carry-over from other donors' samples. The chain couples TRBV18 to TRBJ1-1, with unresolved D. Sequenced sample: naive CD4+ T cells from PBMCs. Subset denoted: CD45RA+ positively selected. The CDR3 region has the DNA TGTGCCAGCTCTTATGGGAGCGGGATGAACACTGAAGCTTTCTTT. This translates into CASSYGSGMNTEAFF.